Below, one T cell receptor beta chain is given with its context. The antigen is unknown. The V end lost 5 bases, the J end lost 5 bases, and 12 bases lay between the germline ends. Germline V gene data show CDR1 as MDHEN and CDR2 as SYDVKM. The CDR3 loop spans 13 amino acids. 5'RACE template switching added a universal primer site and UMIs to TCR cDNA. Each CDR3 protein gets one entry after TCRdb re-called the 5' RACE reads with MiXCR. Among around 550,000 distinct CDR3 sequences listed, 19% were seen once. These data come from a study of T cells after yellow fever vaccination. About the research overall: The authors prepared low-cell-number fractions using SMART-Seq v4 Ultra Low Input. Findings and caveats of the study: Faster peaking, at day 5 versus 15, marked a secondary response that was weaker.

This chain uses TRBV28 with TRBJ1-2; D is ambiguous. This specimen consisted of PBMCs, obtained 15 days after the yellow fever booster vaccination. The clonotype was recovered from a man aged 25-40 years who received the YFV17D yellow fever vaccine. The CDR3 loop reads CASSLPPLYGYTF. CDR3 in DNA: TGTGCCAGCAGTCTCCCTCCCCTGTATGGCTACACCTTC.